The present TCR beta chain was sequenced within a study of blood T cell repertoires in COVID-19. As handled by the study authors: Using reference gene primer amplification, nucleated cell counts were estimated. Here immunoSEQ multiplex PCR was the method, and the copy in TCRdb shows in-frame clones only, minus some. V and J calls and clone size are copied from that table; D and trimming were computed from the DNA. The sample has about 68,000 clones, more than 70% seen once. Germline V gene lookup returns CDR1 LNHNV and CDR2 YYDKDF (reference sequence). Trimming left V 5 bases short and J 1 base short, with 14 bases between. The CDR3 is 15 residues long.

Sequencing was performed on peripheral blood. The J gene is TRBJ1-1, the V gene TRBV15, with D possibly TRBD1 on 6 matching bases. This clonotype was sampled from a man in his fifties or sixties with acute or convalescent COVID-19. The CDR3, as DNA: TGTGCCACCAGCCACGTCGCGGGGGCGAACACTGAAGCTTTCTTT. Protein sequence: CATSHVAGANTEAFF.